A selection of T cell receptor beta chains follows, all from one sample in a study of cytomegalovirus exposure and HLA in healthy donors. This table comes from immunoSEQ multiplex PCR, and its TCRdb copy is limited to in-frame clones, with some not included. The sample includes around 180,000 clones, approximately 84% of them seen just once. Sequencing was performed on PBMCs. The receptor source for this set is a girl aged 10 to 17 in good health and CMV-seropositive. CDR3s include the opening cysteine and the closing phenylalanine or tryptophan. A D gene is named only where the DNA matches it firmly. Clone size is not always given. Where it is, it says once, few, many or a class for expanded clones.

V gene	clone size	D gene	J gene	CDR3 protein	CDR3 DNA
TRBV5-4	-	-	TRBJ2-3	CASSLWGGATDTQYF	TGTGCCAGCAGCTTGTGGGGGGGGGCCACAGATACGCAGTATTTT
TRBV6-5	-	-	TRBJ1-3	CASSTGTSSGNTIYF	TGTGCCAGCAGTACAGGGACTAGCTCTGGAAACACCATATATTTT
TRBV25-1	once	-	TRBJ2-5	CASSEVGELETQYF	TGTGCCAGCAGTGAGGTCGGGGAGTTGGAGACCCAGTACTTC
TRBV9	-	-	TRBJ2-2	CASSSRGLNTGELFF	TGTGCCAGCAGCTCAAGAGGGCTCAACACCGGGGAGCTGTTTTTT
TRBV7-9	-	TRBD1	TRBJ1-1	CASSLGTGGNTEAFF	TGTGCCAGCAGCTTAGGTACAGGGGGGAACACTGAAGCTTTCTTT
TRBV27	-	TRBD1	TRBJ1-1	CASSFHDRADEAFF	TGTGCCAGCAGTTTTCACGACAGGGCGGATGAAGCTTTCTTT
TRBV19	-	-	TRBJ2-2	CARSQQGTGELFF	TGTGCCAGGTCCCAACAGGGAACCGGGGAGCTGTTTTTT
TRBV19	-	-	TRBJ1-1	CASNADSGGTEAFF	TGTGCCAGTAACGCGGACAGTGGGGGCACTGAAGCTTTCTTT
TRBV6-6	-	TRBD1	TRBJ1-1	CASSVWDRATEAFF	TGTGCCAGCAGCGTATGGGACAGGGCCACTGAAGCTTTCTTT
TRBV7-8	once	TRBD1	TRBJ1-2	CASSPGTGKYGYTF	TGTGCCAGCAGCCCGGGGACAGGGAAATATGGCTACACCTTC
TRBV6-1	once	-	TRBJ2-7	CASRAGTSAYEQYF	TGTGCCAGCAGGGCCGGGACATCGGCCTACGAGCAGTACTTC
TRBV11-3	few	-	TRBJ1-1	CASSSLGGNTEAFF	TGTGCCAGCAGCTCCTTAGGGGGGAACACTGAAGCTTTCTTT
TRBV9	-	TRBD2	TRBJ2-7	CASSKRGADEQYF	TGTGCCAGCAGCAAGCGGGGGGCAGACGAGCAGTACTTC
TRBV5-1	-	TRBD1	TRBJ1-1	CASSWDRGKDTEAFF	TGCGCCAGCAGTTGGGACAGGGGCAAGGACACTGAAGCTTTCTTT
TRBV6-1	-	-	TRBJ2-1	CASSEAPRGQFF	TGTGCCAGCAGTGAAGCGCCCAGGGGGCAGTTCTTC
TRBV2	-	-	TRBJ1-5	CASSERVTQPQHF	TGTGCCAGCAGTGAACGGGTGACTCAGCCCCAGCATTTT
TRBV5-4	-	TRBD1	TRBJ1-4	CASSPRGSGGGEKLFF	TGTGCCAGCAGCCCGCGGGGGTCAGGGGGCGGGGAAAAACTGTTTTTT
TRBV9	-	TRBD2	TRBJ2-5	CASSPRTSGGARETQYF	TGTGCCAGCAGCCCACGGACTAGCGGGGGGGCCCGGGAGACCCAGTACTTC
TRBV7-8	-	-	TRBJ1-5	CASSWRTEEPNQPQHF	TGTGCCAGCAGCTGGAGGACGGAAGAACCCAATCAGCCCCAGCATTTT
TRBV10-3	-	-	TRBJ1-1	CAISLQGNTEAFF	TGTGCCATCAGTCTACAGGGGAACACTGAAGCTTTCTTT
TRBV7-8	-	TRBD2	TRBJ2-5	CASSPSSGAYQETQYF	TGTGCCAGCAGCCCGTCTAGCGGGGCTTACCAAGAGACCCAGTACTTC
TRBV6-5	-	-	TRBJ2-7	CASSYPGASSYEQYF	TGTGCCAGCAGTTACCCAGGGGCTTCGTCCTACGAGCAGTACTTC
TRBV2	-	TRBD1	TRBJ2-6	CASSLFRDRGTGANVLTF	TGTGCCAGCAGTCTTTTCCGGGACAGGGGGACTGGGGCCAACGTCCTGACTTTC
TRBV30	-	-	TRBJ2-7	CAWSGGLPYEQYF	TGTGCCTGGAGCGGGGGGCTCCCCTACGAGCAGTACTTC
TRBV9	-	TRBD1	TRBJ2-5	CASSPRDPGQGWETQYF	TGTGCCAGCAGCCCCCGGGACCCGGGACAGGGGTGGGAGACCCAGTACTTC
TRBV6-5	few	-	TRBJ2-2	CASIKYGDSSGELFF	TGTGCCAGCATTAAATACGGGGACTCTTCCGGGGAGCTGTTTTTT
TRBV9	-	TRBD2	TRBJ2-2	CASSVGGGASGELFF	TGTGCCAGCAGCGTAGGCGGGGGGGCGTCCGGGGAGCTGTTTTTT
TRBV11-2	-	TRBD1	TRBJ2-7	CASSLMGTAAEQYF	TGTGCCAGCAGCCTAATGGGGACAGCGGCCGAGCAGTACTTC
TRBV7-9	once	TRBD1	TRBJ1-2	CASSLVGTGGYGYTF	TGTGCCAGCAGCTTAGTCGGGACAGGGGGCTATGGCTACACCTTC
TRBV10-2	many	-	TRBJ2-3	CASTPGDTQYF	TGCGCCAGCACCCCGGGGGATACGCAGTATTTT
TRBV19	-	TRBD1	TRBJ1-1	CASSIEGTGNTEAFF	TGTGCCAGTAGTATAGAGGGGACAGGGAACACTGAAGCTTTCTTT
TRBV19	-	-	TRBJ1-2	CASTRVGVSNYGYTF	TGTGCCAGTACCAGGGTGGGCGTCTCTAACTATGGCTACACCTTC
TRBV5-1	-	-	TRBJ1-1	CASSFLSDARSEAFF	TGCGCCAGCAGCTTCTTATCTGACGCCCGGAGCGAAGCTTTCTTT
TRBV27	-	TRBD2	TRBJ2-3	CAIGVTSGADTQYF	TGTGCCATCGGCGTGACTAGCGGGGCAGATACGCAGTATTTT
TRBV7-6	-	TRBD2	TRBJ2-5	CASSLAWRGGTQETQYF	TGTGCCAGCAGCTTAGCGTGGCGGGGGGGTACCCAAGAGACCCAGTACTTC
TRBV21-1	-	-	TRBJ2-7	CASTLKREAYEQYF	TGTGCCAGCACCCTCAAGCGGGAGGCCTACGAGCAGTACTTC
TRBV6-5	-	TRBD1	TRBJ1-1	CASGHPGQSNTEAFF	TGTGCCAGCGGCCACCCGGGACAGAGCAACACTGAAGCTTTCTTT
TRBV7-9	-	TRBD2	TRBJ2-5	CASSPWRGARRETQYF	TGTGCCAGCAGCCCGTGGCGGGGGGCCAGGCGAGAGACCCAGTACTTC
TRBV7-6	-	TRBD1	TRBJ2-2	CASSLRGQGAGELFF	TGTGCCAGCAGCTTAAGGGGGCAAGGGGCCGGGGAGCTGTTTTTT
TRBV19	-	-	TRBJ2-3	CASSIKEIIGPTFDTQYF	TGTGCCAGTAGTATCAAGGAGATCATTGGCCCTACTTTTGATACGCAGTATTTT
TRBV9	-	TRBD1	TRBJ2-4	CASSVGQADIQYF	TGTGCCAGCAGCGTGGGACAGGCTGACATTCAGTACTTC
TRBV7-9	once	TRBD1	TRBJ1-2	CASSPMGQGRGYGYTF	TGTGCCAGCAGCCCCATGGGACAGGGGCGAGGCTATGGCTACACCTTC
TRBV13	-	TRBD1	TRBJ1-6	CASSARDRAGSPLHF	TGTGCCAGCAGCGCCCGGGACAGGGCCGGTTCACCCCTCCACTTT
TRBV18	-	TRBD2	TRBJ2-3	CASSLDTSGGADTQYF	TGTGCCAGCTCACTGGACACTAGCGGGGGTGCAGATACGCAGTATTTT
TRBV6-4	-	-	TRBJ1-2	CASSDSQIMGRDGYTF	TGTGCCAGCAGTGACTCGCAGATAATGGGGCGAGATGGCTACACCTTC